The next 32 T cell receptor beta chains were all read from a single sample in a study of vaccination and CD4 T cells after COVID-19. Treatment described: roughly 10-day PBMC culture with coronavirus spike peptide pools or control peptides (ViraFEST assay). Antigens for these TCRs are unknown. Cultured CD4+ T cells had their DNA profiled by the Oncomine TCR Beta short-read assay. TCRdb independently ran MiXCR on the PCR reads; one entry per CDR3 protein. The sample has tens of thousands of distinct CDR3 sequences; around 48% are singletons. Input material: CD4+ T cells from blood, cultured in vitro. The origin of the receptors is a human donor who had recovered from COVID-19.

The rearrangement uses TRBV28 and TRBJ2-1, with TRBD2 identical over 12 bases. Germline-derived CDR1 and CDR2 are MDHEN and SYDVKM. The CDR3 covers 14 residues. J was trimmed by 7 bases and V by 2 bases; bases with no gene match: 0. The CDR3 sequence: CASSLLAGGNEQFF. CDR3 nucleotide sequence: TGTGCCAGCAGTTTACTAGCGGGGGGGAATGAGCAGTTCTTC.

The CDR3: CASSPGQGNSQPQHF. DNA of the CDR3: TGTGCCAGCAGCCCGGGACAGGGGAACAGTCAGCCCCAGCATTTT. The gene calls are TRBV5-8 and TRBJ1-5; 10 bases are shared with TRBD1. V shed 4 bases, J shed 6 bases, and the junction held 7 bases outside the gene matches. This CDR3 is 15 amino acids long. From germline, CDR1 is SGHTS and CDR2 YDEGEE.

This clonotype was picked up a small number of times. The DNA of the CDR3 is TGCAGTGCTACATTTGGAACTATCGGAACCGGGGAGCTGTTTTTT. Translating it yields CSATFGTIGTGELFF. V and J are TRBV20-1 and TRBJ2-2; D not certain. V was pared by 4 bases and J by 5 bases, with 17 bases between. This CDR3 is 15 amino acids long. CDR1 DFQATT and CDR2 SNEGSKA come from the germline V gene (reference sequence).

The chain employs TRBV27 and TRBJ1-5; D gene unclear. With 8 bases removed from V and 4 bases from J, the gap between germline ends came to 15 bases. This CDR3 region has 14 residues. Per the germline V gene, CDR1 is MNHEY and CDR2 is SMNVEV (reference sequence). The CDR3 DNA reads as TGTGCCAGCCAACCGGGCAGAACTAATCAGCCCCAGCATTTT. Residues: CASQPGRTNQPQHF.

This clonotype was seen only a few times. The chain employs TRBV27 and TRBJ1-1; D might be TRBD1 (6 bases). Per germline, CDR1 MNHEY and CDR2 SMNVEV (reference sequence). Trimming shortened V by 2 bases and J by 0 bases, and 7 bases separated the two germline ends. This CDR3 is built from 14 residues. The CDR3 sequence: CASSLNRVNTEAFF. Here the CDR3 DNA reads TGTGCCAGCAGTTTAAACAGGGTGAACACTGAAGCTTTCTTT.

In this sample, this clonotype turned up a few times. CDR3 residues: CSASGWGTYNEQFF. CDR3 bases: TGCAGTGCTTCAGGGTGGGGGACCTACAATGAGCAGTTCTTC. The chain couples TRBV20-1 to TRBJ2-1; D possibly uses TRBD1 or TRBD2 (5 bases each). The CDR3 is 14 residues long. With 5 bases removed from V and 2 bases from J, the gap between germline ends came to 13 bases. In germline, CDR1 is DFQATT, CDR2 SNEGSKA (reference sequence).

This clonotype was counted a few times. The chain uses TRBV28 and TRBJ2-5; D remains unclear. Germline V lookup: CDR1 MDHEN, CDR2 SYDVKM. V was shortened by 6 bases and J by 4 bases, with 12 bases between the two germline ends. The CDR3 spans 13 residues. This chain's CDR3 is CASSASGRETQYF. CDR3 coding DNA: TGTGCCAGCAGCGCGTCCGGAAGAGAGACCCAGTACTTC.

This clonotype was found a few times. The CDR3, as DNA: TGCAGTGCTAGAGTCCTCACAGATACGCAGTATTTT. It yields the protein CSARVLTDTQYF. The J gene is TRBJ2-3, the V gene TRBV20-1; no firm D call. The CDR3 has 12 amino acids. V lost 1 base, J lost 2 bases, and 4 bases lay in between. Germline-derived CDR1 and CDR2 are DFQATT and SNEGSKA (reference sequence).

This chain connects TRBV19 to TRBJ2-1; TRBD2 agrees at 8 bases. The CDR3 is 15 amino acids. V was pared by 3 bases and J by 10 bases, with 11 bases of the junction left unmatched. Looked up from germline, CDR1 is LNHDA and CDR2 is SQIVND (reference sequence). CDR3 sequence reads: CASSIGSSGPKEQFF. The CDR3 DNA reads TGTGCCAGTAGTATTGGATCTAGCGGGCCCAAGGAGCAGTTCTTC. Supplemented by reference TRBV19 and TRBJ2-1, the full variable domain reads DGGITQSPKYLFRKEGQNVTLSCEQNLNHDAMYWYRQDPGQGLRLIYYSQIVNDFQKGDIAEGYSVSREKKESFPLTVTSAQKNPTAFYLCASSIGSSGPKEQFFGPGTRLTVL.

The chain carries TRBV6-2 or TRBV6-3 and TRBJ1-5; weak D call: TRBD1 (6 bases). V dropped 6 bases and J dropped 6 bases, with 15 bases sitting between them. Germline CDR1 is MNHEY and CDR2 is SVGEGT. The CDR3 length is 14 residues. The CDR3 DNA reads TGTGCCAGCAGGGACGGGGGGCAAAGTCAGCCCCAGCATTTT. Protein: CASRDGGQSQPQHF.

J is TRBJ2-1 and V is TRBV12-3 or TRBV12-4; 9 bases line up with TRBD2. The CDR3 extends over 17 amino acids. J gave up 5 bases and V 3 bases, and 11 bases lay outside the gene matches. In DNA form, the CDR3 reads TGTGCCAGCAGTTTGCGAGCGGGGGGAAGTTTCAACAATGAGCAGTTCTTC. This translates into CASSLRAGGSFNNEQFF.

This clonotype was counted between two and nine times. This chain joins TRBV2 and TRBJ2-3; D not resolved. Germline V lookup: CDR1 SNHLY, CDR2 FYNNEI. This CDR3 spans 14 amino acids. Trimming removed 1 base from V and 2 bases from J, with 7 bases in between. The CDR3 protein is CASSEVRHTDTQYF. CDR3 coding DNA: TGTGCCAGCAGTGAAGTCCGACACACAGATACGCAGTATTTT. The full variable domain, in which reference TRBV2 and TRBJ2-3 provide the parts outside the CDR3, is EPEVTQTPSHQVTQMGQEVILRCVPISNHLYFYWYRQILGQKVEFLVSFYNNEISEKSEIFDDQFSVERPDGSNFTLKIRSTKLEDSAMYFCASSEVRHTDTQYFGPGTRLTVL.

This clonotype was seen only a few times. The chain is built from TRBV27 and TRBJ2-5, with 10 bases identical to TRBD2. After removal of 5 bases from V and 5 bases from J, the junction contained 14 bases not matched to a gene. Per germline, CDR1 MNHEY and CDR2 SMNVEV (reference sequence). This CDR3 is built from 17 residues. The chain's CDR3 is CASSPRRDSGGAETQYF. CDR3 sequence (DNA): TGTGCCAGCAGTCCCCGCCGTGACAGCGGGGGGGCGGAGACCCAGTACTTC.

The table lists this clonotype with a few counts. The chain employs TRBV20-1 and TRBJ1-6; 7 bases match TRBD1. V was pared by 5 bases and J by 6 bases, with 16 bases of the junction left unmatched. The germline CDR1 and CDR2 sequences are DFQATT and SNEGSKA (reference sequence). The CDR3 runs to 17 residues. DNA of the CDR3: TGCAGTGCTGCCCCGGGACAGTTGGGGTATTTTAATTCACCCCTCCACTTT. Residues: CSAAPGQLGYFNSPLHF.

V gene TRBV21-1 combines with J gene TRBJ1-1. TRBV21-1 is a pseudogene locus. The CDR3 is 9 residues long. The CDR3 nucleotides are TGTGCCACCGATACCAAAGCTTTCTTT. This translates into CATDTKAFF.

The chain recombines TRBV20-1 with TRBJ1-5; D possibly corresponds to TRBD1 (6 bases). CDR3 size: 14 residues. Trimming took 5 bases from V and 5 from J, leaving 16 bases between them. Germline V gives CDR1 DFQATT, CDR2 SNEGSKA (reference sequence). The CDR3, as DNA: TGCAGTGCTGCCTCGGGACAAGTTGATCAGCCCCAGCATTTT. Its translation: CSAASGQVDQPQHF.

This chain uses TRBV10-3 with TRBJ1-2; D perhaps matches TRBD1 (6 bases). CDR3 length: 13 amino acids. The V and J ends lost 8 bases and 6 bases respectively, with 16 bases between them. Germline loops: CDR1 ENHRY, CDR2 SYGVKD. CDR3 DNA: TGTGCCATCGGGGTGGGGGCCCGGAATGGCTACACCTTC. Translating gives CAIGVGARNGYTF.

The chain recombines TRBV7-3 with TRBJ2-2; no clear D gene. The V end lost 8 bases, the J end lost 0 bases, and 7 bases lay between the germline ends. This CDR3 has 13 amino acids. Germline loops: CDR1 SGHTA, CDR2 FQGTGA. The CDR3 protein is CASAESNTGELFF. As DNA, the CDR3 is TGTGCCAGCGCTGAGTCGAACACCGGGGAGCTGTTTTTT.

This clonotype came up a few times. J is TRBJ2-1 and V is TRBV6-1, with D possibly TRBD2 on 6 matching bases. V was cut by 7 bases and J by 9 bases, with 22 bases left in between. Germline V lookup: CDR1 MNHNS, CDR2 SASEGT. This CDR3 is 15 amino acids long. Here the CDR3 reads CASTLTGTGQSEQFF. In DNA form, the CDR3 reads TGTGCCAGCACCTTAACCGGGACTGGGCAGAGTGAGCAGTTCTTC.

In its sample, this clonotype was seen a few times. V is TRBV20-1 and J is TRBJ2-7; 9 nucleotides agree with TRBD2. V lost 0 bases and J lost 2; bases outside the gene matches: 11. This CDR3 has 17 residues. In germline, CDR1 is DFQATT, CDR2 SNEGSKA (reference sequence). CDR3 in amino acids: CSARDPGSSGETYEQYF. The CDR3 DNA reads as TGCAGTGCTAGAGATCCCGGGTCTAGCGGGGAAACCTACGAGCAGTACTTC.

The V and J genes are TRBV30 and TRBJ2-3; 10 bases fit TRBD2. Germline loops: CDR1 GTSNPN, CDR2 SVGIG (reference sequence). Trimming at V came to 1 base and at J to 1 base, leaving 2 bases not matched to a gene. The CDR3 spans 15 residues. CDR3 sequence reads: CAWSALAGGTDTQYF. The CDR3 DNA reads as TGTGCCTGGAGTGCTCTAGCGGGGGGCACAGATACGCAGTATTTT.

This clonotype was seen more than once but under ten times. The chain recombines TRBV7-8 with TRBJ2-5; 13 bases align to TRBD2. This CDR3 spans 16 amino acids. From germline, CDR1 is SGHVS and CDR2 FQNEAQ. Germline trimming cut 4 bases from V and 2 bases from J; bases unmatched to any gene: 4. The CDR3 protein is CASSSGLAGAQETQYF. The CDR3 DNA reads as TGTGCCAGCAGCTCAGGACTAGCGGGAGCGCAAGAGACCCAGTACTTC. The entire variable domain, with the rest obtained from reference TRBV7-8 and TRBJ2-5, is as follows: GAGVSQSPRYKVAKRGQDVALRCDPISGHVSLFWYQQALGQGPEFLTYFQNEAQLDKSGLPSDRFFAERPEGSVSTLKIQRTQQEDSAVYLCASSSGLAGAQETQYFGPGTRLLVL.

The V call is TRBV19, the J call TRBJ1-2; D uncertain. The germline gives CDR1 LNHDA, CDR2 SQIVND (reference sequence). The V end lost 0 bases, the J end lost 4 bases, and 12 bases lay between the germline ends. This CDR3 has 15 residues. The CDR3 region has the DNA TGTGCCAGTAGTATAGATTTCGGGCAGACCTATGGCTACACCTTC. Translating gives CASSIDFGQTYGYTF.

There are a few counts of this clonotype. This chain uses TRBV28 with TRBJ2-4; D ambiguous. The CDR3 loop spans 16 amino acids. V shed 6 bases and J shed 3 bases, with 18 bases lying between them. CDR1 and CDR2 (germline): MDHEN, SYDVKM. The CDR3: CASRGRSSRLKNIQYF. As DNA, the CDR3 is TGTGCCAGCAGAGGCCGCAGCTCTCGACTCAAAAACATTCAGTACTTC.

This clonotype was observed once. CDR3 region: CASSGGASGDETQYF. As DNA, the CDR3 is TGCGCCAGCTCGGGGGGGGCGTCAGGGGACGAGACCCAGTACTTC. V gene TRBV5-1 combines with J gene TRBJ2-5, with 8 bases that match TRBD2. The CDR3 totals 15 residues. Germline V lookup: CDR1 SGHRS, CDR2 YFSETQ. The ends lost 7 bases at V and 5 bases at J; junction bases unmatched: 13.

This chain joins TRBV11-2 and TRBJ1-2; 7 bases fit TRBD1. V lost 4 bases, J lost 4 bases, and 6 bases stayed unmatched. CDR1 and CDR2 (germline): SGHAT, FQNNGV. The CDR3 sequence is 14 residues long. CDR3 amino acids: CASSSNRDSYGYTF. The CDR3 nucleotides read TGTGCCAGCAGCTCAAACCGGGACAGCTATGGCTACACCTTC. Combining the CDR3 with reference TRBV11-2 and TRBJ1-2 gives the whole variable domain EAGVAQSPRYKIIEKRQSVAFWCNPISGHATLYWYQQILGQGPKLLIQFQNNGVVDDSQLPKDRFSAERLKGVDSTLKIQPAKLEDSAVYLCASSSNRDSYGYTFGSGTRLTVV.

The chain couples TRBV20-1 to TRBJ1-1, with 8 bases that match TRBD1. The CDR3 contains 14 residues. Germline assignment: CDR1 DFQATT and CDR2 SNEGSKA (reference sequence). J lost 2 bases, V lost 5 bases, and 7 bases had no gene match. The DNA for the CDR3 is TGCAGTGCTCAACAGGGGGGGATTAACACTGAAGCTTTCTTT. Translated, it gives CSAQQGGINTEAFF.

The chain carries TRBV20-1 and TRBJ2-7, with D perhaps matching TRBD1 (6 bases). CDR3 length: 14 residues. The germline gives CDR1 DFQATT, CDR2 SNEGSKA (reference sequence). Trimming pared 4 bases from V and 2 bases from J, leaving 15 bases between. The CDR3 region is CSATLGHFPYEQYF. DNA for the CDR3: TGCAGTGCTACCCTGGGACACTTTCCCTACGAGCAGTACTTC.

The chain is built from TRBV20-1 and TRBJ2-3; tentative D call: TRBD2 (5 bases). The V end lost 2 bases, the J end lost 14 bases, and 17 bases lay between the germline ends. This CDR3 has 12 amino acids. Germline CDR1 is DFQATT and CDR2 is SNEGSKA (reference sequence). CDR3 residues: CSARYRGNGPYF. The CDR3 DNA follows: TGCAGTGCTAGATATCGAGGGAACGGACCGTATTTT.

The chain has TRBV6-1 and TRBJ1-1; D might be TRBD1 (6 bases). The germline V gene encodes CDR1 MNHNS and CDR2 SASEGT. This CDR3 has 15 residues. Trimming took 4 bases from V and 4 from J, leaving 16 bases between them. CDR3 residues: CASSVGGLGGTEAFF. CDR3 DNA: TGTGCCAGCAGTGTCGGGGGCCTGGGAGGCACTGAAGCTTTCTTT.

The CDR3 region is CASSLVDPQPQHF. CDR3 DNA: TGTGCCAGCAGCTTAGTAGATCCGCAGCCCCAGCATTTT. V is TRBV7-2 and J is TRBJ1-5; D gene unclear. The CDR3 covers 13 residues. V shed 1 base and J shed 7 bases, with 8 bases lying between them. Germline values: CDR1 SGHTA, CDR2 FQGNSA.

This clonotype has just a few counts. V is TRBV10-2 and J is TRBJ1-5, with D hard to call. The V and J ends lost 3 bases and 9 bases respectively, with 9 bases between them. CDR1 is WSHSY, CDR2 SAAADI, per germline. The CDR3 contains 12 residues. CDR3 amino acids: CASSDQRRPQHF. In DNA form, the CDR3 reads TGCGCCAGCAGTGACCAACGACGGCCCCAGCATTTT.